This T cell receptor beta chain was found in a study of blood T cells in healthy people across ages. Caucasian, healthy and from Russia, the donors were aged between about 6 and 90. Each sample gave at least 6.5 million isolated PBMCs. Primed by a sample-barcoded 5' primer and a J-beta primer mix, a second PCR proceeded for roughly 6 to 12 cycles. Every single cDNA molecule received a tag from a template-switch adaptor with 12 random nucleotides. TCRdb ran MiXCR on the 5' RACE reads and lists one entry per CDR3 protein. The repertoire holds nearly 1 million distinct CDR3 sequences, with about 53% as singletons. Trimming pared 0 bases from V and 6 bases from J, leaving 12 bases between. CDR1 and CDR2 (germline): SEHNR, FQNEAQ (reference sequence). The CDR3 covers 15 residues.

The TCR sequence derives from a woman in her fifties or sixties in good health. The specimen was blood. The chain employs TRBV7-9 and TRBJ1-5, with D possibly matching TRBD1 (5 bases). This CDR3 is CASSLAGASSQPQHF. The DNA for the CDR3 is TGTGCCAGCAGCTTAGCAGGGGCGAGTAGTCAGCCCCAGCATTTT.